A selection of T cell receptor beta chains follows, all from one sample in a study of OX40 agonist ivuxolimab in advanced cancers. Clones were sequenced by immunoSEQ multiplex PCR, and TCRdb holds only the in-frame ones, with some missing. The sample shows just over 60,000 clones, approximately 89% of them seen only once. Specimen: CD4+ or CD8+ T cells sorted from blood, collected in a trial of the OX40 agonist ivuxolimab. Receptors were obtained from an adult with an advanced solid tumor such as melanoma, head and neck, liver or kidney cancer. The CDR3 runs from the conserved cysteine through the conserved F or W. The D gene is left open where the match is weak. Clone sizes are given selectively: once, few, many, or a class where the clone is expanded.

>TRBJ2-5|17|TRBD2|TRBV28|NA
TGTGCCAGCAGTTTACGACTAGCGGCCGCATGGTGGGAGACCCAGTACTTC
CASSLRLAAAWWETQYF
>TRBJ2-7|13|TRBD1|TRBV4-1|NA
TGCGCCAGCAGTCTGGGACAGGGAACCGAGCAGTACTTC
CASSLGQGTEQYF
>TRBJ2-7|19|TRBD2|TRBV11-2|NA
TGTGCCAGCAGCTCAACCCCGAGGGAGCGGGGCTTAACGCACTACGAGCAGTACTTC
CASSSTPRERGLTHYEQYF
>TRBJ2-7|16|TRBD2|TRBV4-2|NA
TGTGCCAGCAGCCAGTGGGACTACCGGAGCTCCTACGAGCAGTACTTC
CASSQWDYRSSYEQYF
>TRBJ2-5|14|NA|TRBV4-1|few
TGCGCCAGCAGCTACTCGACAGCGGAAGAGACCCAGTACTTC
CASSYSTAEETQYF
>TRBJ2-2|17|TRBD2|TRBV7-9|NA
TGTGCCAGCAGCTTAGATGGGACTAGCGTTTTTTCCGGGGAGCTGTTTTTT
CASSLDGTSVFSGELFF
>TRBJ2-1|15|NA|TRBV29-1|NA
TGCAGCGTTAAAAGCGGATTGAGCTCCTACAATGAGCAGTTCTTC
CSVKSGLSSYNEQFF
>TRBJ1-1|14|NA|TRBV6-5|NA
TGTGCCAGCAGTTATACAGGGCTTAACACTGAAGCTTTCTTT
CASSYTGLNTEAFF
>TRBJ1-3|17|NA|TRBV21-1|NA
TGTGCCAGCAGCCCTCGAGACAGGGTCGTCTCTGGAAACACCATATATTTT
CASSPRDRVVSGNTIYF
>TRBJ1-2|13|NA|TRBV10-2|NA
TGCGCCAGCAGTACCGGGGAGCTCTATGGCTACACCTTC
CASSTGELYGYTF
>TRBJ1-1|13|NA|TRBV19|once
TGTGCCAGTGCGAGAACAGCCTACACTGAAGCTTTCTTT
CASARTAYTEAFF
>TRBJ2-7|15|TRBD1|TRBV18|NA
TGTGCCAGCTCACCGAGGGACAGGGGCCCCTACGAGCAGTACTTC
CASSPRDRGPYEQYF
>TRBJ2-5|13|NA|TRBV14|NA
TGTGCCAGCAGCCCAAGGATGTCGGAGACCCAGTACTTC
CASSPRMSETQYF
>TRBJ1-3|17|NA|TRBV9|NA
TGTGCCAGCAGCGTAGAGGTCTCGACTTACTCTGGAAACACCATATATTTT
CASSVEVSTYSGNTIYF
>TRBJ2-5|13|TRBD1|TRBV28|NA
TGTGCCAGCAGTATGGGACAGCAAGAGACCCAGTACTTC
CASSMGQQETQYF
>TRBJ2-1|15|TRBD1|TRBV6-5|NA
TGTGCCAGCAGTTGGACAGGGGCGTCCGGCAATGAGCAGTTCTTC
CASSWTGASGNEQFF
>TRBJ2-3|14|NA|TRBV7-8|NA
TGTGCCAGCAGCTTAGTGTGGAATTCGGATACGCAGTATTTT
CASSLVWNSDTQYF
>TRBJ2-5|14|NA|TRBV25-1|NA
TGTGCCAGCAGTGATCGGGCCAGGGCAGAGACCCAGTACTTC
CASSDRARAETQYF